This T cell receptor (beta chain) was recorded in a study of blood T cell repertoires in COVID-19. The sample holds a few counts of this clone. Authors' processing steps: Reference gene primer amplification gave nucleated cell count estimates. Sequenced by immunoSEQ multiplex PCR; TCRdb stores in-frame clones only, minus some. Clonal size and the V and J genes are those of that table, whereas D and trimming came from the DNA. The data hold around 30,000 clones, with under 80% observed a single time. The CDR3 is 11 residues long. The V gene's germline CDR1 is LNHDA and CDR2 SQIVND (reference sequence). With 10 bases removed from V and 6 bases from J, the gap between germline ends came to 12 bases.

The clonotype originates from a woman aged 70-85 years with active or convalescent COVID-19. The sequenced sample was peripheral blood. The V gene is TRBV19, the J gene TRBJ1-1; D may be TRBD1 (5 bases). Here the CDR3 DNA reads TGTGCCACCGGGGGAGCGCCTGAAGCTTTCTTT. Its translation is CATGGAPEAFF.